This TCR beta chain came from a study of T cell repertoires in cytomegalovirus infection. Study-wide context: Recently identified HLA-C-restricted CMV epitopes and well-studied HLA-B-restricted CMV epitopes were used by the study. Carrying CMV and the relevant HLA type showed in public TCR beta signatures. Study observations and caveats: CMV-specific HLA-C-restricted TCR beta clonotypes dominated the ex vivo response.

Notes on this clonotype: The antigen is unknown.

V lost 6 bases and J 0 bases, leaving 15 bases between the germline ends. CDR1 is ENHRY and CDR2 is SYGVKD in the germline V gene. The CDR3 is made up of 17 amino acids. A single record per CDR3 protein comes from TCRdb applying MiXCR to the reads. The table has around 900,000 distinct CDR3 sequences, around 30% seen once; the top ten hold around 15%. The rearrangement links TRBV10-3 to TRBJ2-6, with a possible D match to TRBD2 (6 bases). The origin of this receptor is a human donor in good health (CMV status not recorded). Some clones in this sample may be carry-over from other donors' samples. Material: cultured CD8+ T cells from PBMCs, obtained from culture after CMV antigen stimulation. CDR3 sequence reads: CAIRTRDWISGANVLTF. CDR3 nucleotides: TGTGCCATCAGGACCCGGGACTGGATCTCTGGGGCCAACGTCCTGACTTTC.